Sequencing of this T cell receptor (beta chain) was carried out in a study of T-cell reconstitution after alpha-beta-depleted transplantation in children. The study, taken as a whole, reports: Newly made T cells mostly supplied T-cell counts and diversity one year after transplant. Certain patients had high TCRbeta diversity at day 60, and it came from recipient T cells and thymic progenitors that survived. There were reportedly several hundred expanded graft clones from which alpha-beta T cells came about two months after transplant.

This clonotype came up a few times. As yet, its antigen is unknown. CDR1 and CDR2 from the germline V gene are LNHNV and YYDKDF (reference sequence). The CDR3 loop spans 16 amino acids. The junction had 4 bases not matched to a gene; V was cut back by 2 bases and J by 2 bases. The authors prepared the TCRbeta library with unique molecular identifiers. TCRdb itself ran the PCR reads through MiXCR, one entry per CDR3 protein. The sample shows about 980,000 distinct CDR3 sequences, roughly 31% of them seen only once. The sequence came from a boy under two years old who had a stem cell transplant for SCID, so the T cells may come from the graft donor. The chain employs TRBV15 and TRBJ2-2, with TRBD1 matching 8 bases. The specimen comprised PBMCs, mostly from graft donor cells, sampled 360 days after TCRalphabeta/CD19-depleted stem cell transplant. In nucleotides, the CDR3 is TGTGCCACCAGCAGATGGACAGGGATTAACACCGGGGAGCTGTTTTTT. Its translation is CATSRWTGINTGELFF.